A selection of T cell receptor beta chains follows, all from one sample in a study of blood T cell repertoires in COVID-19. Assay: immunoSEQ multiplex PCR; the TCRdb copy retains only in-frame clones and omits some. The sample has approximately 260,000 clones, around 82% seen once. Sequenced input: peripheral blood. Receptors were obtained from a woman aged 80 or older with active or convalescent COVID-19. The CDR3 runs from the conserved cysteine through the conserved F or W. A D gene is named only where the DNA matches it firmly. Size tells how often a clone was seen (once, few, many) or the class of an expanded clone, and some rows leave it out.

TRBV4-2,TRBJ2-1,TRBD2,19,-,TGTGCCAGCAGCCAAAAGGGGGCTAGCGGGAGGTTCTCCTACAATGAGCAGTTCTTC,CASSQKGASGRFSYNEQFF
TRBV2,TRBJ2-3,TRBD2,15,-,TGTGCCAGCAGTGGGGGGGGACTAGTCCTTGATACGCAGTATTTT,CASSGGGLVLDTQYF
TRBV11-2,TRBJ1-5,-,13,few,TGTGCCAGCAGCTTAGAGAGCGCCGGGGCCCAGCATTTT,CASSLESAGAQHF
TRBV7-9,TRBJ2-3,-,12,-,TGTGCCAGCAGCTCCACCCCGGGTACGCAGTATTTT,CASSSTPGTQYF
TRBV27,TRBJ2-2,-,13,-,TGTGCCAGCAGTTTACTCAGGGCCGGGGAGCTGTTTTTT,CASSLLRAGELFF
TRBV10-3,TRBJ2-5,TRBD2,16,-,TGTGCCACTATCTTTACTAGCGAAGCGTACCAAGAGACCCAGTACTTC,CATIFTSEAYQETQYF
TRBV3-1/TRBV3-2,TRBJ2-1,TRBD1,17,-,TGTGCCAGCAGCCAACCGGGACAGGCGGTATCCTACAATGAGCAGTTCTTC,CASSQPGQAVSYNEQFF
TRBV3-1/TRBV3-2,TRBJ1-3,TRBD1,16,-,TGTGCCAGCAGCCAAGCGACAGGGAGCTCTGGAAACACCATATATTTT,CASSQATGSSGNTIYF
TRBV3-1/TRBV3-2,TRBJ2-5,TRBD2,14,few,TGTGCCAGCAGCCTAAGCGGGGGGGGAGAGACCCAGTACTTC,CASSLSGGGETQYF
TRBV5-1,TRBJ2-7,TRBD2,14,few,TGCGCCAGCAGCTTTGAACGGGGGGCCTACGAGCAGTACTTC,CASSFERGAYEQYF
TRBV4-2,TRBJ2-3,-,14,-,TGTGCCAGCAGCCAAGGGGGGGGCGGGGATACGCAGTATTTT,CASSQGGGGDTQYF
TRBV10-1,TRBJ1-1,-,13,-,TGCGCCAGCCAAGAGACAGGGAACACTGAAGCTTTCTTT,CASQETGNTEAFF
TRBV4-1,TRBJ1-2,-,13,-,TGCGCCAGCAGCCTTACGGGGGGCTATGGCTACACCTTC,CASSLTGGYGYTF
TRBV7-2,TRBJ1-1,-,13,-,TGTGCCAGCAGCTTAGTAGACAGATTTGAAGCTTTCTTT,CASSLVDRFEAFF
TRBV10-1,TRBJ2-4,-,12,-,TGCGCCAGCAGTGAGTTCGGAAACATTCAGTACTTC,CASSEFGNIQYF
TRBV28,TRBJ1-5,-,12,once,TGTGCCAGCAGGGTACAAGATCAGCCCCAGCATTTT,CASRVQDQPQHF
TRBV18,TRBJ1-5,TRBD1,14,-,TGTGCCAGCTCACCACGGCAGGGGGATCAGCCCCAGCATTTT,CASSPRQGDQPQHF
TRBV11-1,TRBJ2-7,TRBD2,16,-,TGTGCCAGCAGCTTATTGTCTAGCGGGGATTTATACGAGCAGTACTTC,CASSLLSSGDLYEQYF
TRBV6-2/TRBV6-3,TRBJ2-7,-,15,-,TGTGCCAGCAGTTCCGAGAGCCGAGGACACTACGAGCAGTACTTC,CASSSESRGHYEQYF
TRBV30,TRBJ1-6,-,12,-,TGTGCCTGCAGGGGAATCGGTTCACCCCTCCACTTT,CACRGIGSPLHF
TRBV7-9,TRBJ1-2,TRBD1,14,-,TGTGCCAGCAGCCGGGACAGCTTTAACTATGGCTACACCTTC,CASSRDSFNYGYTF
TRBV11-2,TRBJ1-2,-,16,few,TGTGCCAGCAGCCCCTGGTTCGAGGGGGACACTTATGGCTACACCTTC,CASSPWFEGDTYGYTF